This passage covers 16 T cell receptor beta chains from one sample sequenced in a study of shared clonotypes between healthy human individuals (dated by TCRdb to about 2020). Libraries were made using the immunoSEQ multiplex PCR assay. Imported from immuneACCESS, the table was reduced by TCRdb to in-frame sequences with V and J called. These copies leave out some clones; in studies compared against another copy, an unresolved V gene accounts for under half, and the cause of the remainder is not known. The sample table contains some 1 million clones; only one count was recorded for 65% to 75% of them. The ten largest clonotypes hold about 1.5% of the sample. Sequenced: memory CD4+ T cells sorted from blood. The cell subset or site tag for this specimen amounts to: CD45RA-negative fraction. Receptor source: a man between 18 and 29 years old in good health.

The CDR3: CASSSKAGTNEKLFF. The DNA of the CDR3 is TGTGCCAGCAGTTCGAAAGCAGGGACTAATGAAAAACTGTTTTTT. This rearrangement joins TRBV6-5 to TRBJ1-4, with D possibly being TRBD1 (5 bases). Germline loops: CDR1 MNHEY, CDR2 SVGAGI. Trimming pared 4 bases from V and 2 bases from J, leaving 11 bases between. This CDR3 has 15 residues.

V is TRBV19 and J is TRBJ2-2; TRBD2 matches 9 bases. The CDR3 loop spans 15 amino acids. After removal of 2 bases from V and 5 bases from J, the junction contained 3 bases not matched to a gene. Germline CDR1 LNHDA, CDR2 SQIVND (reference sequence). The CDR3 DNA is TGTGCCAGTAGTATAACCCTAGCGGGGACCGGGGAGCTGTTTTTT. Its translation: CASSITLAGTGELFF.

This clone showed up just once. The chain joins TRBV7-2 to TRBJ1-5; a weak D match, TRBD1 (6 bases). Germline CDR1 reads SGHTA; CDR2 reads FQGNSA. The CDR3 covers 14 residues. The V gene lost 2 bases and the J gene lost 5 bases, with 10 bases spanning the gap. In DNA form, the CDR3 reads TGTGCCAGCAGCTTAAAGGGGGTTGATCAGCCCCAGCATTTT. Residues: CASSLKGVDQPQHF.

This clone was observed many times. The sample holds other DNA sequences that translate to the same CDR3. V is TRBV18 and J is TRBJ2-2; no firm D call. V lost 1 base, J lost 3 bases, and 3 bases lay in between. This CDR3 region has 13 residues. CDR1 KGHSH and CDR2 LQKENI come from the germline V gene. In DNA form, the CDR3 reads TGTGCCAGCTCACCACAGTACACCGGGGAGCTGTTTTTT. It yields the protein CASSPQYTGELFF.

CDR3 sequence: CASSPVPGKETQYF. CDR3 coding DNA: TGTGCCAGCAGCCCTGTCCCGGGAAAAGAGACCCAGTACTTC. This chain uses TRBV7-9 with TRBJ2-5, with D perhaps matching TRBD2 (5 bases). Germline CDR1 SEHNR, CDR2 FQNEAQ (reference sequence). This CDR3 comprises 14 residues. Trimming stripped 5 bases from V and 3 bases from J, with 13 bases between.

The genes are TRBV7-2 and TRBJ2-2; perhaps D is TRBD1 or TRBD2 (6 bases each). Germline values: CDR1 SGHTA, CDR2 FQGNSA. V lost 5 bases, J lost 6 bases, and 16 bases lay in between. The length of the CDR3 is 15 residues. For the CDR3, the DNA is TGTGCCAGCAGCCCTGCTCGGGGGCTAGCCGGGGAGCTGTTTTTT. Amino acids: CASSPARGLAGELFF.

Comment on this clone: At one of its ends the junction is not consistent with the germline gene, which may arise from a read error. The chain joins TRBV7-7 to TRBJ2-1; D uncertain. Germline V gene data show CDR1 as SSHAT and CDR2 as FNYEAQ (reference sequence). This CDR3 is 16 amino acids long. The CDR3 nucleotides read TGTGCTAGCAGCTTAGCTTTTAGAGGATCCTACAATGAGCAGTTCTTC. It is translated as CASSLAFRGSYNEQFF.

On this clone: Within the sample, other DNA sequences also encode this same CDR3. This chain links TRBV2 with TRBJ1-2, with a possible D match to TRBD1 (5 bases). The CDR3 runs 13 residues. The V and J ends lost 5 bases and 3 bases respectively, with 10 bases between them. Germline V gene data show CDR1 as SNHLY and CDR2 as FYNNEI. The CDR3 region is CASSTGTDYGYTF. The CDR3 DNA follows: TGTGCCAGCAGTACCGGGACGGACTATGGCTACACCTTC.

This clone was found once. The chain carries TRBV28 and TRBJ2-1; D possibly corresponds to TRBD1 (6 bases). The CDR3 runs 13 residues. Trimming pared 2 bases from V and 9 bases from J, leaving 11 bases between. CDR1 MDHEN and CDR2 SYDVKM come from the germline V gene. CDR3 region: CASSLGTRGEQFF. The CDR3 DNA reads TGTGCCAGCAGTTTAGGTACCAGGGGTGAGCAGTTCTTC.

CDR3 in DNA: TGTGCCTGGAGTCGAGGGGCAAATCAGCCCCAGCATTTT. It encodes CAWSRGANQPQHF. The rearrangement links TRBV30 to TRBJ1-5; possibly TRBD1 for D (5 bases). CDR3 length equals 13 residues. CDR1 and CDR2 from the germline V gene are GTSNPN and SVGIG (reference sequence). Trimming stripped 2 bases from V and 4 bases from J, with 9 bases between.

The table lists this clone with a few counts. The chain joins TRBV29-1 to TRBJ1-1, with unresolved D. The V gene's germline CDR1 is SQVTM and CDR2 ANQGSEA. The CDR3 consists of 11 residues. V was trimmed by 7 bases and J by 1 base, leaving 7 bases between them. The CDR3 reads CSARENTEAFF. DNA for the CDR3: TGCAGCGCAAGAGAGAACACTGAAGCTTTCTTT. Variable domain in full (rest from reference TRBV29-1 and TRBJ1-1): SAVISQKPSRDICQRGTSLTIQCQVDSQVTMMFWYRQQPGQSLTLIATANQGSEATYESGFVIDKFPISRPNLTFSTLTVSNMSPEDSSIYLCSARENTEAFFGQGTRLTVV.

The chain couples TRBV5-1 to TRBJ1-1; D remains ambiguous. The CDR3 contains 15 residues. V was pared by 3 bases and J by 2 bases, with 14 bases between. Per germline, CDR1 SGHRS and CDR2 YFSETQ. The CDR3 sequence is CASSSDGQLNTEAFF. CDR3 nucleotide sequence: TGCGCCAGCAGCTCCGACGGGCAGCTCAACACTGAAGCTTTCTTT.

This clone was counted a single time. This chain connects TRBV7-2 to TRBJ1-2; D not certain. Looked up from germline, CDR1 is SGHTA and CDR2 is FQGNSA. V gave up 4 bases and J gave up 2 bases, with 14 bases separating them. This CDR3 has 15 amino acids. The CDR3 here is CASSSSGQTNYGYTF. The CDR3 nucleotides read TGTGCCAGCAGCTCCTCCGGGCAGACCAACTATGGCTACACCTTC.

The chain joins TRBV4-3 to TRBJ1-1; possible D gene TRBD1, 5 bases. Trimming took off 2 bases at V and 4 bases at J, with 11 bases between the two ends. The CDR3 extends over 14 amino acids. Germline lookup yields CDR1 LGHNA and CDR2 YSLEER. CDR3 bases: TGCGCCAGCAGCCAAAGCAGGGTTGCCACTGAAGCTTTCTTT. It yields the protein CASSQSRVATEAFF.

This clone was found once. CDR3 loop: CASSPASRPGDEQFF. CDR3 sequence (DNA): TGTGCCAGCTCACCAGCCAGCCGGCCGGGGGATGAGCAGTTCTTC. The chain employs TRBV18 and TRBJ2-1, with D perhaps TRBD2 (6 bases). Germline-derived CDR1 and CDR2 are KGHSH and LQKENI. The length of the CDR3 is 15 residues. V was clipped by 2 bases and J by 8 bases, with 16 bases between them.

This chain links TRBV19 with TRBJ2-1; a possible D gene is TRBD2 (6 bases). V was pared by 4 bases and J by 6 bases, with 10 bases between. The CDR3 spans 13 residues. CDR1 is LNHDA and CDR2 is SQIVND in the germline V gene (reference sequence). The CDR3 is CASSSGRLNEQFF. CDR3 coding DNA: TGTGCCAGTAGTAGTGGGAGGCTCAATGAGCAGTTCTTC.